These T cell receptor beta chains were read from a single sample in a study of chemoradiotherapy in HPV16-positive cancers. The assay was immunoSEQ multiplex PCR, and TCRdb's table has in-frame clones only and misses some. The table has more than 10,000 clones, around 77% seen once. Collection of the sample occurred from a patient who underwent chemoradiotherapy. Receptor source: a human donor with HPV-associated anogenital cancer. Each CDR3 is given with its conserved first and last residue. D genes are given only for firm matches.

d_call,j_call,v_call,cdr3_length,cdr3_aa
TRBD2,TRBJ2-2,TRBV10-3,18,CAIRTPLRRGANTGELFF
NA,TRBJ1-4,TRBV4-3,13,CASSTRTGEKLFF
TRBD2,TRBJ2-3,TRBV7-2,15,CASSQTRGGLDTQYF
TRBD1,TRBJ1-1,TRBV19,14,CASRQTGGNTEAFF
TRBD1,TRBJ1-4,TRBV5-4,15,CASSVQGVSGEKLFF
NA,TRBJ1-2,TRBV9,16,CASSAGAGLARYGYTF
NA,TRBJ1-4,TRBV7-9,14,CASSLGHTNEKLFF
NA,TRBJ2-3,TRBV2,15,CASRRRQGSTDTQYF
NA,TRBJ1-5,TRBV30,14,CAWSTGPFNQPQHF
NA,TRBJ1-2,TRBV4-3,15,CASSQEGGASYGYTF
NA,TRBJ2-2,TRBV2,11,CASIPRRELFF
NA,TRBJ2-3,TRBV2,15,CASSEQGGQSDTQYF
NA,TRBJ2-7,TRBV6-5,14,CASSSGLRRHEQYF
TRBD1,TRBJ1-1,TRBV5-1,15,CASSRGGQGEGEAFF
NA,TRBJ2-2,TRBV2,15,CASSGGRDYTGELFF
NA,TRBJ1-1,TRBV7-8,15,CASSRREGDGTEAFF
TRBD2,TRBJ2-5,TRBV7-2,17,CASSLGLAGGLSETQYF
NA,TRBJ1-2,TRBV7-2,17,CASSFNAGAQRLYGYTF
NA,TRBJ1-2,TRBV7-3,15,CASSLYPALPYGYTF
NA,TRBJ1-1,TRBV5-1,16,CASSLGAGKENTEAFF
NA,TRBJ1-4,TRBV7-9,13,CAISSGTNEKLFF
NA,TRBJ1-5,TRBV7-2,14,CASSGDSLNQPQHF
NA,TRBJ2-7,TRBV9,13,CASSVATRGEQYF
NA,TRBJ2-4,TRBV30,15,CAWSGGRDAKNIQYF